The 15 T cell receptor beta chains in this list originate from one sample, sequenced in a study of human T cells and chemical hapten exposure. One entry per CDR3 protein, called by TCRdb with MiXCR from the RACE reads. Of about 190,000 distinct CDR3 sequences in the sample, around a quarter were seen once. Noted time point: patch test 3, about 24 weeks after DPC sensitization. Documented treatment: therapeutic diphenylcyclopropenone sensitization with weekly scalp DPC. Sequenced here: whole blood, sampled in connection with sensitization to the hapten diphenylcyclopropenone (DPC). The receptors stem from a woman aged 35 to 49 with alopecia areata. Some clones in this sample may be carry-over from other donors' samples.

This clonotype appeared a few times. CDR3 protein: CASSYRDRGRVCGYTF. CDR3 coding DNA: TGTGCCAGCAGTTATCGGGACAGGGGGCGCGTCTGTGGCTACACCTTC. This chain links TRBV6-5 with TRBJ1-2, with 12 bases lining up with TRBD1. The germline CDR1 and CDR2 sequences are MNHEY and SVGAGI. With V trimmed by 3 bases and J by 7 bases, 9 bases remained unmatched. This CDR3 is 16 amino acids long.

The chain has TRBV10-3 and TRBJ2-3; D may be TRBD1 (5 bases). Trimming took off 5 bases at V and 0 bases at J, with 18 bases between the two ends. Per the germline V gene, CDR1 is ENHRY and CDR2 is SYGVKD. The CDR3 totals 17 residues. The CDR3 DNA follows: TGTGCCATCAGTCCTCAGGGCGGTGGGGCTAGCACAGATACGCAGTATTTT. Protein product: CAISPQGGGASTDTQYF.

CDR3 DNA: TGTGCCAGCAGCCTTCGGGCGGGAGGCTTCTACGAGCAGTACTTC. Translating it yields CASSLRAGGFYEQYF. The chain has TRBV21-1 and TRBJ2-7; TRBD2, the table's D call, was not compared with the DNA. TRBV21-1 constitutes a pseudogene. The CDR3 spans 15 residues.

This chain's CDR3 is CSVEEGGAEKNIQYF. The CDR3, as DNA: TGCAGCGTTGAAGAAGGGGGAGCGGAAAAAAACATTCAGTACTTC. The genes are TRBV29-1 and TRBJ2-4, with D possibly matching TRBD1 (6 bases). The CDR3 spans 15 residues. Trimming pared 0 bases from V and 4 bases from J, leaving 13 bases between. Germline CDR1 is SQVTM and CDR2 is ANQGSEA.

The chain couples TRBV6-2 or TRBV6-3 to TRBJ1-1; 9 bases map to TRBD1. V lost 5 bases, J lost 0 bases, and 7 bases stayed unmatched. The CDR3 consists of 16 residues. Germline assignment: CDR1 MNHEY and CDR2 SVGEGT. The CDR3 reads CASSARDRAMNTEAFF. The CDR3 DNA is TGTGCCAGCAGTGCCCGGGACAGGGCTATGAACACTGAAGCTTTCTTT.

The V and J genes are TRBV29-1 and TRBJ1-5; D possibly corresponds to TRBD1 (5 bases). Trimming took 5 bases from V and 3 from J, leaving 11 bases between them. Germline CDR1 SQVTM, CDR2 ANQGSEA. This CDR3 region has 13 residues. CDR3 sequence reads: CSVLDNFNQPQHF. CDR3 sequence (DNA): TGCAGCGTTTTGGACAACTTCAATCAGCCCCAGCATTTT.

At least ten counts were recorded for this clonotype. The V call is TRBV12-3 or TRBV12-4, the J call TRBJ2-1; a possible D gene is TRBD1 (8 bases). The ends were cut back, 5 bases at V and 5 bases at J, with 22 bases in the middle. This CDR3 is built from 17 residues. CDR3 sequence: CASSPQGASGQDNEQFF. CDR3 DNA: TGTGCCAGCAGTCCTCAGGGGGCTAGCGGCCAGGACAATGAGCAGTTCTTC.

This clonotype was counted only a few times. The chain joins TRBV10-3 to TRBJ2-1; 9 bases are shared with TRBD2. V lost 3 bases and J lost 3; bases outside the gene matches: 6. CDR1 and CDR2 from the germline V gene are ENHRY and SYGVKD. CDR3 length equals 16 residues. Here the CDR3 reads CAISDRREGLYNEQFF. The CDR3 DNA reads TGTGCCATCAGTGACAGGCGGGAGGGCCTCTACAATGAGCAGTTCTTC.

Only a few counts were recorded for this clonotype. The chain has TRBV28 and TRBJ2-7, with a tentative D call TRBD1 (5 bases). Trimming stripped 0 bases from V and 0 bases from J, with 12 bases between. The CDR3 is 16 amino acids. From germline, CDR1 is MDHEN and CDR2 SYDVKM. The CDR3 here is CASSLWSARASYEQYF. The DNA of the CDR3 is TGTGCCAGCAGTTTATGGTCGGCCAGGGCCTCCTACGAGCAGTACTTC.

A few counts support this clonotype. The J gene is TRBJ2-2, the V gene TRBV7-9, with D hard to call. The CDR3 is 14 amino acids. The germline V and J ends were trimmed by 2 bases and 1 base, with 5 bases remaining between them. Germline V lookup: CDR1 SEHNR, CDR2 FQNEAQ (reference sequence). This CDR3 reads CASSLIRNTGELFF. The DNA for the CDR3 is TGTGCCAGCAGCTTAATCAGGAACACCGGGGAGCTGTTTTTT.

This clonotype was found once. This rearrangement joins TRBV28 to TRBJ1-2; maybe TRBD1 (5 bases). The CDR3 contains 12 residues. Trimming shortened V by 8 bases and J by 4 bases, and 11 bases separated the two germline ends. Per the germline V gene, CDR1 is MDHEN and CDR2 is SYDVKM. This CDR3 is CASAGTTYGYTF. The CDR3 DNA is TGTGCCAGCGCCGGGACTACCTATGGCTACACCTTC.

This clonotype came up a few times. V is TRBV29-1 and J is TRBJ2-1; no clear D. Germline assignment: CDR1 SQVTM and CDR2 ANQGSEA. The length of the CDR3 is 13 residues. V was cut by 4 bases and J by 7 bases, with 14 bases left in between. The CDR3 region is CSVATFGLNEQFF. DNA of the CDR3: TGCAGCGTTGCTACGTTCGGGCTGAATGAGCAGTTCTTC.

The rearrangement joins TRBV6-2 or TRBV6-3 to TRBJ2-5, with 12 bases fitting TRBD2. V was pared by 2 bases and J by 0 bases, with 4 bases of the junction left unmatched. This CDR3 contains 17 residues. The V gene's germline CDR1 is MNHEY and CDR2 SVGEGT. CDR3 sequence: CASSYPLAGGNQETQYF. The CDR3 coding sequence is TGTGCCAGCAGTTACCCCCTAGCGGGAGGGAACCAAGAGACCCAGTACTTC.

The rearrangement links TRBV24-1 to TRBJ2-2; no definite D call. This CDR3 comprises 16 residues. Trimming cost V 3 bases and J 1 base, with 11 bases left between them. In germline, CDR1 is KGHDR, CDR2 SFDVKD. CDR3 sequence: CATSDNAAGNTGELFF. For the CDR3, the DNA is TGTGCCACCAGTGATAACGCAGCTGGGAACACCGGGGAGCTGTTTTTT.

This clonotype was seen a few times. The gene calls are TRBV28 and TRBJ2-1; 12 positions match TRBD2. V dropped 6 bases and J dropped 12; count of bases not matched to a gene: 9. The CDR3 extends over 14 amino acids. The V gene's germline CDR1 is MDHEN and CDR2 SYDVKM. The CDR3 here is CASSRGLAGPRQFF. CDR3 sequence (DNA): TGTGCCAGCAGCAGAGGACTAGCGGGGCCCCGGCAGTTCTTC. The variable domain in full, completed from reference TRBV28 and TRBJ2-1, reads DVKVTQSSRYLVKRTGEKVFLECVQDMDHENMFWYRQDPGLGLRLIYFSYDVKMKEKGDIPEGYSVSREKKERFSLILESASTNQTSMYLCASSRGLAGPRQFFGPGTRLTVL.